Listed here is a single T cell receptor beta chain. The antigen remains unidentified. Each subset's genomic DNA was shared equally among a number of immunoSEQ plates. The data were produced by immunoSEQ multiplex PCR, yet TCRdb's version contains in-frame clones alone and is incomplete. The table shows 1.6 million or so clones, with approximately 98.5% occurring only once. The data were obtained in a study of shared clonotypes between healthy human individuals. Study observations and caveats: At large depth, rarefaction still showed sorted-subset sequencing to be incomplete.

The V end was cut by 7 bases, the J end by 1 base, with 11 bases between. CDR3 length: 15 amino acids. Germline CDR1 and CDR2: SNHLY and FYNNEI. Material: naive CD4+ T cells sorted from blood. The subset: CD45RA+ positively selected. This TCR was sampled from a man aged 25 to 45 in good health. This sequence joins TRBV2 and TRBJ2-6, with D perhaps given as TRBD1 or TRBD2 (5 bases each). CDR3: CASTTRGSGANVLTF. The CDR3 DNA sequence: TGTGCCAGCACCACTAGGGGATCTGGGGCCAACGTCCTGACTTTC.